Below are 17 T cell receptor beta chains sequenced from a single sample in a study of T-cell reconstitution after alpha-beta-depleted transplantation in children. The authors prepared the TCRbeta library with unique molecular identifiers. TCRdb passed the PCR reads through MiXCR, listing each CDR3 protein once. Of roughly 300,000 distinct CDR3 sequences listed, 9.5% to 13% are singletons. The sample consisted of peripheral blood, taken 180 days after TCRalphabeta/CD19-depleted stem cell transplant. The receptors come from a male patient aged 2 to 10 who had a stem cell transplant for chronic granulomatous disease, so the T cells may come from the graft donor.

As concerns this clonotype: A much bigger clone sits one base away, suggesting this may be a read error. The chain has TRBV7-2 and TRBJ2-3; D is unclear. This CDR3 contains 13 residues. Germline CDR1 reads SGHTA; CDR2 reads FQGNSA. Trimming removed 5 bases from V and 4 bases from J, with 10 bases in between. The CDR3 nucleotides read TGTACCAGCAGCCCGGGTCCACCAGATACGCAGTATTTT. This encodes CTSSPGPPDTQYF.

This clonotype has at least ten counts. The V gene is TRBV9, the J gene TRBJ2-1; 8 bases fit TRBD2. CDR3 size: 18 residues. CDR1 and CDR2 from the germline V gene are SGDLS and YYNGEE. V was clipped by 0 bases and J by 5 bases; unmatched bases: 13. The CDR3 region has the DNA TGTGCCAGCAGCGTAGCTGGTAGCGGGGACCTTTGGGACAATGAGCAGTTCTTC. Its protein product is CASSVAGSGDLWDNEQFF. Combining the CDR3 with reference TRBV9 and TRBJ2-1 gives the whole variable domain DSGVTQTPKHLITATGQRVTLRCSPRSGDLSVYWYQQSLDQGLQFLIQYYNGEERAKGNILERFSAQQFPDLHSELNLSSLELGDSALYFCASSVAGSGDLWDNEQFFGPGTRLTVL.

This clonotype has ten or more counts. This CDR3 is CATSDTDRGNQYF. As DNA, the CDR3 is TGTGCCACCAGTGATACGGACAGGGGCAATCAGTACTTC. This chain uses TRBV24-1 with TRBJ2-7, with 9 nucleotides matching TRBD1. The germline V gene has CDR1 KGHDR and CDR2 SFDVKD. This CDR3 region has 13 residues. The V segment lost 3 bases and the J segment 10 bases; nucleotides outside the gene matches: 6.

This clonotype was seen repeatedly, ten times or more. V usage is TRBV10-3 and J usage is TRBJ2-7; 7 bases line up with TRBD1. Germline assignment: CDR1 ENHRY and CDR2 SYGVKD. This CDR3 has 11 residues. V trimming: 9 bases; J trimming: 3 bases; junction bases outside the gene matches: 2. CDR3 coding DNA: TGTGCCATTGGGACAGTCTACGAGCAGTACTTC. This translates into CAIGTVYEQYF.

This clonotype showed up many times. The V and J genes are TRBV7-2 and TRBJ1-6; no clear D gene. Germline CDR1 SGHTA, CDR2 FQGNSA. V gave up 6 bases and J gave up 1 base, with 10 bases separating them. The CDR3 is made up of 15 amino acids. The CDR3 DNA follows: TGTGCCAGCAGACAAGACTGGTCCTATAATTCACCCCTCCACTTT. This encodes CASRQDWSYNSPLHF.

This clonotype was found many times. V usage is TRBV2 and J usage is TRBJ2-4; 9 bases line up with TRBD1. This CDR3 has 15 residues. CDR1 and CDR2 (germline): SNHLY, FYNNEI. The J segment lost 7 bases and the V segment lost 6 bases, leaving 10 bases of the junction unmatched. The CDR3 nucleotides read TGTGCCAGCAGGGCTAACAGGGGGCTGGGGAACATTCAGTACTTC. This sequence encodes CASRANRGLGNIQYF.

Of note for this clonotype: A much larger clone is a single base away; this may be a read error. The chain links TRBV27 to TRBJ2-7; no firm D call. Trimming left V 3 bases short and J 0 bases short, with 12 bases between. Germline V gene data show CDR1 as MNHEY and CDR2 as SMNVEV (reference sequence). This CDR3 comprises 15 residues. The DNA for the CDR3 is TGTGCCAGCAGTTTTCGAGTGCGAGCCTCCTACGAGCAGTACTTC. This translates into CASSFRVRASYEQYF.

This clonotype was counted ten times or more. The rearrangement uses TRBV20-1 and TRBJ2-7; TRBD2 aligns across 15 bases. This CDR3 spans 16 amino acids. In germline, CDR1 is DFQATT, CDR2 SNEGSKA (reference sequence). The junction had 6 bases not matched to a gene; V was cut back by 3 bases and J by 3 bases. CDR3 protein: CSARDLGLAGGYEQYF. For the CDR3, the DNA is TGCAGTGCTAGGGATTTGGGACTAGCGGGAGGCTACGAGCAGTACTTC.

Turning to this clonotype: A much larger clone is a single base away; this may be a read error. The chain joins TRBV15 to TRBJ1-1; 11 bases are a match to TRBD1. In germline, CDR1 is LNHNV, CDR2 YYDKDF (reference sequence). The CDR3 length is 15 residues. The CDR3 spells CATSRAGTGGTDAFF. The CDR3 DNA reads as TGTGCCACCAGCAGAGCCGGGACAGGGGGTACTGATGCTTTCTTT.

This clonotype came up many times. The genes are TRBV20-1 and TRBJ2-7; 10 nucleotides agree with TRBD1. Germline loops: CDR1 DFQATT, CDR2 SNEGSKA (reference sequence). The CDR3 totals 14 residues. The J segment lost 3 bases and the V segment lost 6 bases, leaving 8 bases of the junction unmatched. The CDR3 DNA follows: TGCAGTGCGATAGGGGGGACAGGGGTCTACGAGCAGTACTTC. It codes for CSAIGGTGVYEQYF.

This clonotype has a count of ten or more. The chain is built from TRBV7-9 and TRBJ1-1; 7 nucleotides line up with TRBD1. Germline V CDR1 and CDR2: SEHNR, FQNEAQ (reference sequence). V gave up 3 bases and J gave up 0 bases; unmatched junction bases: 10. The CDR3 runs to 17 residues. CDR3 region: CASSFKERDSMNTEAFF. For the CDR3, the DNA is TGTGCCAGCAGCTTCAAGGAACGGGACAGCATGAACACTGAAGCTTTCTTT.

This clonotype was observed at least ten times. This chain links TRBV7-6 with TRBJ2-7, with D unclear. Trimming removed 0 bases at V and 0 bases at J, with 9 bases between. The CDR3 has 15 residues. The germline gives CDR1 SGHVS, CDR2 FNYEAQ. CDR3 amino acids: CASSLAGEPSYEQYF. Written as DNA, the CDR3 is TGTGCCAGCAGCTTAGCTGGCGAGCCCTCCTACGAGCAGTACTTC.

This clonotype was counted many times. This chain connects TRBV6-5 to TRBJ2-5, with TRBD2 matching 12 bases. Per germline, CDR1 MNHEY and CDR2 SVGAGI. The CDR3 length is 17 residues. The ends lost 2 bases at V and 7 bases at J; junction bases unmatched: 11. The CDR3 DNA reads as TGTGCCAGCAGTTACGGGCTAGCGGGAGGGCCGGGGGTGACCCAGTACTTC. It codes for CASSYGLAGGPGVTQYF.

This clonotype was recorded many times. The chain links TRBV6-6 to TRBJ2-3, with a weak D call TRBD2 (6 bases). Germline values: CDR1 MNHNY, CDR2 SVGAGI (reference sequence). The CDR3 runs 12 residues. Trimming cost V 5 bases and J 4 bases, with 7 bases left between them. The CDR3 is CASSGGSDTQYF. In DNA form, the CDR3 reads TGTGCCAGCAGTGGGGGGTCAGATACGCAGTATTTT.

This clonotype has at least ten counts. V and J are TRBV9 and TRBJ2-3, with no clear D. The V end lost 1 base, the J end lost 1 base, and 10 bases lay between the germline ends. The CDR3 has 15 residues. The germline CDR1 and CDR2 sequences are SGDLS and YYNGEE. The CDR3 coding sequence is TGTGCCAGCAGCGTAATGAACAGCCGCACAGATACGCAGTATTTT. Translating gives CASSVMNSRTDTQYF.

V usage is TRBV11-2 and J usage is TRBJ2-2, with 7 bases matching TRBD1. The CDR3 consists of 14 residues. Trimming cost V 2 bases and J 6 bases; bases outside gene matches: 3. The germline CDR1 and CDR2 sequences are SGHAT and FQNNGV. The CDR3 reads CASSLTTGSGELFF. In DNA form, the CDR3 reads TGTGCCAGCAGCTTAACGACAGGGTCCGGGGAGCTGTTTTTT.

In its sample, this clonotype was seen many times. The chain carries TRBV5-1 and TRBJ2-1; tentatively, D is TRBD1 (6 bases). CDR1 SGHRS and CDR2 YFSETQ come from the germline V gene. V shed 0 bases and J shed 5 bases, with 15 bases lying between them. CDR3 size: 16 residues. CDR3 region: CASSLGDRNYHNEQFF. The CDR3 DNA reads as TGCGCCAGCAGCTTGGGAGACAGGAATTACCACAATGAGCAGTTCTTC.